The present T cell receptor (beta chain) was sequenced within a study of T cells in Graves' hyperthyroidism and ophthalmopathy. Ten or more counts support this clonotype. The CDR3 loop spans 11 amino acids. Per the germline V gene, CDR1 is MNHNS and CDR2 is SASEGT. V lost 5 bases and J lost 6, with 8 bases in between. There were TCR beta CDR3 regions amplified from RNA transcripts. A first-round RT-PCR of the TCR CDR3 used the HTBI primer set. TCRdb passed the multiplex PCR reads through MiXCR, listing each CDR3 protein once. Of some 560,000 distinct CDR3 sequences in the sample, 15% to 19% were seen once.

This TCR came from a young woman with Graves' hyperthyroidism. The V gene is TRBV6-1, the J gene TRBJ2-7, with TRBD1 as a possible D gene (5 bases). Sequencing was performed on blood. In nucleotides, the CDR3 is TGTGCCAGCAGTAAAAGGGGCGAGCAGTACTTC. Translated, it gives CASSKRGEQYF.